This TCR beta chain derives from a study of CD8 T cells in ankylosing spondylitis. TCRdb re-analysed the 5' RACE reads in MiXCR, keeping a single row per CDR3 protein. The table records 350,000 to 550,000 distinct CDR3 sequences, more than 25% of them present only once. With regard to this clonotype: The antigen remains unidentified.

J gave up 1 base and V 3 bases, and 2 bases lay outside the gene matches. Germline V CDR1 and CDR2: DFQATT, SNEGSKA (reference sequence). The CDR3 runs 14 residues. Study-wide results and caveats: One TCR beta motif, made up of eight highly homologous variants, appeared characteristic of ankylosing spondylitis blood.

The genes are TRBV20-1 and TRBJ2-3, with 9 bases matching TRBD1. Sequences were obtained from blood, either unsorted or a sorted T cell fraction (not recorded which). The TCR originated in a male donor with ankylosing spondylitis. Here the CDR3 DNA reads TGCAGTGCTAGTAGGGACAGGGGCACAGATACGCAGTATTTT. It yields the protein CSASRDRGTDTQYF.